This T cell receptor beta chain was recorded in a study of shared clonotypes between healthy human individuals. Study-wide results and limits: Clonotypes that were shared across four donors made up approximately 5% of naive CD4 clonotypes. Rarefaction demonstrated incomplete sorted-subset sequencing despite large depth.

Trimming took 4 bases from V and 4 from J; bases not matched to a gene: 14. The CDR3 length is 17 residues. Germline CDR1 MDHEN, CDR2 SYDVKM. Splitting the CD4+ cells yielded a CD45RA+ naive subset and a CD45RA-negative memory subset. Remarks on this clone: As yet, its antigen is unknown.

This table comes from immunoSEQ multiplex PCR, and its TCRdb copy is limited to in-frame clones, with some not included. This sample has roughly 520,000 clones, with 90% to 97% found just once. Sequenced sample: naive CD4+ T cells sorted from blood. Described subset: CD45RA+ positively selected. V and J are TRBV28 and TRBJ1-2, with TRBD1 identical over 8 bases. The TCR comes from a woman in her 30s in good health. The CDR3 is CASSSGTGNTLIYGYTF. The CDR3 DNA sequence: TGTGCCAGCAGTTCCGGGACAGGCAACACACTAATCTATGGCTACACCTTC.